These 20 T cell receptor beta chains came from one sample sequenced in a study of blood T cell repertoires in COVID-19. TCRdb's copy holds only in-frame clones and misses some; the assay was immunoSEQ multiplex PCR. The sample includes 150,000 to 250,000 clones, around 94% of them seen just once. Sequencing was performed on peripheral blood. These receptors all stem from a man younger than 45 with COVID-19, enrolled during active disease.

This rearrangement joins TRBV5-6 to TRBJ1-6; 8 positions match TRBD1. Germline loops: CDR1 SGHDT, CDR2 YYEEEE. The junction had 7 bases not matched to a gene; V was cut back by 3 bases and J by 5 bases. This CDR3 region has 16 residues. The CDR3 reads CASSSRTGLNNSPLHF. CDR3 nucleotides: TGTGCCAGCAGCTCCCGGACAGGGCTAAATAATTCACCCCTCCACTTT.

The V call is TRBV5-1, the J call TRBJ1-1; D perhaps matches TRBD1 (5 bases). This CDR3 spans 14 amino acids. V was pared by 0 bases and J by 4 bases, with 10 bases between. Germline assignment: CDR1 SGHRS and CDR2 YFSETQ. CDR3 in DNA: TGCGCCAGCAGCTTGGTAATGGGGGGCACTGAAGCTTTCTTT. Translating gives CASSLVMGGTEAFF.

The chain combines TRBV14 with TRBJ1-2, with D maybe TRBD1 (6 bases). The germline CDR1 and CDR2 sequences are SGHDN and FVKESK. Trimming stripped 4 bases from V and 1 base from J, with 16 bases between. The CDR3 covers 16 residues. The CDR3 sequence is CASSLRAGASNYGYTF. CDR3 nucleotides: TGTGCCAGCAGCCTTCGGGCAGGGGCAAGTAACTATGGCTACACCTTC.

The J gene is TRBJ2-3, the V gene TRBV6-6, with TRBD2 matching over 7 bases. The CDR3 covers 16 residues. Per germline, CDR1 MNHNY and CDR2 SVGAGI (reference sequence). V lost 2 bases and J lost 2; bases outside the gene matches: 7. The CDR3 loop reads CASSYSQRGFTDTQYF. The CDR3 DNA reads as TGTGCCAGCAGTTACAGTCAGCGGGGCTTCACAGATACGCAGTATTTT.

This sequence joins TRBV7-9 and TRBJ1-6, with D unresolved. V lost 8 bases, J lost 3 bases, and 14 bases lay in between. CDR1 SEHNR and CDR2 FQNEAQ come from the germline V gene (reference sequence). The CDR3 is made up of 15 amino acids. Here the CDR3 reads CASQSGSSYNSPLHF. The CDR3 bases are TGTGCCAGCCAGTCGGGGTCAAGCTATAATTCACCCCTCCACTTT.

The chain recombines TRBV4-1 with TRBJ2-7; 7 bases align to TRBD1. The CDR3 runs 13 residues. The V gene end was trimmed by 3 bases and the J gene end by 4 bases; junction bases not matched to a gene: 3. The germline gives CDR1 MGHRA, CDR2 YSYEKL. CDR3 protein: CASSQEQGYEQYF. As DNA, the CDR3 is TGCGCCAGCAGCCAGGAACAGGGGTACGAGCAGTACTTC.

The chain employs TRBV15 and TRBJ2-1, with a weak D call TRBD1 (5 bases). CDR3 length equals 15 residues. Germline V CDR1 and CDR2: LNHNV, YYDKDF (reference sequence). Trimming left V 3 bases short and J 5 bases short, with 14 bases between. CDR3 region: CATSRGHPRDNEQFF. In nucleotides, the CDR3 is TGTGCCACCAGCAGGGGGCACCCCCGGGACAATGAGCAGTTCTTC.

The chain recombines TRBV6-6 with TRBJ1-1; D is ambiguous. The V end lost 4 bases, the J end lost 7 bases, and 10 bases lay between the germline ends. The CDR3 loop spans 12 amino acids. The germline gives CDR1 MNHNY, CDR2 SVGAGI (reference sequence). CDR3 nucleotides: TGTGCCAGCAGTTTTAGGAGGGTTGAAGCTTTCTTT. Translated, it gives CASSFRRVEAFF.

The chain is built from TRBV7-9 and TRBJ2-2; unclear D gene. The CDR3 covers 14 residues. Germline assignment: CDR1 SEHNR and CDR2 FQNEAQ (reference sequence). Trimming pared 5 bases from V and 6 bases from J, leaving 13 bases between. The CDR3 coding sequence is TGTGCCAGCAGCCATGAGAGAGGCGCCGGGGAGCTGTTTTTT. This sequence encodes CASSHERGAGELFF.

V usage is TRBV6-2 or TRBV6-3 and J usage is TRBJ2-7, with 8 bases that match TRBD1. The CDR3 extends over 15 amino acids. CDR1 is MNHEY and CDR2 is SVGEGT in the germline V gene. Trimming at V came to 4 bases and at J to 0 bases, leaving 5 bases not matched to a gene. This CDR3 is CASSSGRGHSYEQYF. The CDR3 DNA reads TGTGCCAGCAGTTCTGGCAGGGGGCACTCCTACGAGCAGTACTTC.

This chain uses TRBV6-5 with TRBJ2-7; tentatively, D is TRBD1 (6 bases). CDR1 and CDR2 (germline): MNHEY, SVGAGI. V dropped 6 bases and J dropped 5 bases, with 17 bases sitting between them. CDR3 length equals 14 residues. Here the CDR3 reads CASSRQARFHEQYF. CDR3 sequence (DNA): TGTGCCAGCAGCCGACAGGCCCGGTTCCACGAGCAGTACTTC.

The genes are TRBV19 and TRBJ2-2, with 9 bases aligning to TRBD1. This CDR3 comprises 14 residues. Per the germline V gene, CDR1 is LNHDA and CDR2 is SQIVND (reference sequence). V gave up 6 bases and J gave up 3 bases; unmatched junction bases: 2. The CDR3 DNA reads as TGTGCCAGTAGCGGACAGGGGTACACCGGGGAGCTGTTTTTT. This gives the protein CASSGQGYTGELFF.

This sequence joins TRBV3-1 (or the pseudogene TRBV3-2) and TRBJ2-5; no firm D call. V was pared by 1 base and J by 7 bases, with 13 bases between. Germline V gene sequence: CDR1 LGHDT, CDR2 YNNKEL (reference sequence). The CDR3 runs to 14 residues. The DNA of the CDR3 is TGTGCCAGCAGCCAAGGGTCCGCCCACGGGACCCAGTACTTC. Protein sequence: CASSQGSAHGTQYF.

This chain uses TRBV29-1 with TRBJ2-3; 8 bases map to TRBD1. The germline gives CDR1 SQVTM, CDR2 ANQGSEA. The CDR3 spans 14 residues. J lost 3 bases, V lost 7 bases, and 9 bases had no gene match. In DNA form, the CDR3 reads TGCAGCGCCCGGAGGACAGGGAGAACAGATACGCAGTATTTT. Translating it yields CSARRTGRTDTQYF.

The chain combines TRBV4-1 with TRBJ2-7; D possibly corresponds to TRBD2 (7 bases). CDR3 length: 14 amino acids. From germline, CDR1 is MGHRA and CDR2 YSYEKL. V was pared by 4 bases and J by 7 bases, with 17 bases between. The CDR3 here is CASSPKGGQREQYF. CDR3 bases: TGCGCCAGCAGCCCAAAGGGGGGGCAGAGAGAGCAGTACTTC.

V usage is TRBV6-5 and J usage is TRBJ2-7, with TRBD2 as a possible D gene (6 bases). The CDR3 has 15 amino acids. CDR1 and CDR2 from the germline V gene are MNHEY and SVGAGI. V lost 7 bases to trimming and J lost 3 bases, with 19 bases between them. The CDR3 is CASNRKDGGFYEQYF. CDR3 sequence (DNA): TGTGCCAGCAATAGAAAGGATGGAGGGTTCTACGAGCAGTACTTC.

In DNA, the CDR3 is TGCGCCAGCAGCCCCGGGACAGAGGCTAACTATGGCTACACCTTC. Its protein product is CASSPGTEANYGYTF. The chain uses TRBV5-1 and TRBJ1-2; 7 positions agree with TRBD1. This CDR3 has 15 residues. With V trimmed by 4 bases and J by 0 bases, 6 bases remained unmatched. The germline CDR1 and CDR2 sequences are SGHRS and YFSETQ.

The chain couples TRBV19 to TRBJ2-6, with 7 bases identical to TRBD2. V was clipped by 5 bases and J by 0 bases; unmatched bases: 4. Germline V gives CDR1 LNHDA, CDR2 SQIVND (reference sequence). This CDR3 spans 16 amino acids. CDR3 sequence: CASSPWGGSGANVLTF. CDR3 bases: TGTGCCAGTAGTCCCTGGGGGGGCTCTGGGGCCAACGTCCTGACTTTC.

V is TRBV6-1 and J is TRBJ2-1, with 12 bases lining up with TRBD1. Germline V gene sequence: CDR1 MNHNS, CDR2 SASEGT. The length of the CDR3 is 16 residues. After removal of 1 base from V and 8 bases from J, the junction contained 6 bases not matched to a gene. Here the CDR3 reads CASSEGPGQGADEQFF. The CDR3, as DNA: TGTGCCAGCAGTGAAGGCCCGGGACAGGGGGCGGATGAGCAGTTCTTC.

The V and J genes are TRBV7-3 and TRBJ2-2, with D perhaps TRBD1 (6 bases). V lost 1 base and J lost 5, with 11 bases in between. The CDR3 extends over 15 amino acids. Germline V lookup: CDR1 SGHTA, CDR2 FQGTGA. The CDR3 here is CASSLSRGGTGELFF. CDR3 sequence (DNA): TGTGCCAGCAGCTTAAGCAGGGGTGGTACCGGGGAGCTGTTTTTT.